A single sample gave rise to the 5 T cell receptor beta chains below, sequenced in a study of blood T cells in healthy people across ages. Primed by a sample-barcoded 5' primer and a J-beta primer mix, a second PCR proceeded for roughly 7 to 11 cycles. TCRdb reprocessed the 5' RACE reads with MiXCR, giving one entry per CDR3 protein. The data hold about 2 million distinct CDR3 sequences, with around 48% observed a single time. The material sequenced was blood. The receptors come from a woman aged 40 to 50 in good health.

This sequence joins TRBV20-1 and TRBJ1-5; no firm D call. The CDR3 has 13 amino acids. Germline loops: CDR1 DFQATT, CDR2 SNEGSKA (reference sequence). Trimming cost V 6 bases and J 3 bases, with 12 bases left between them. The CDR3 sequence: CSANAGYNQPQHF. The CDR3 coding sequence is TGCAGTGCCAACGCGGGGTACAATCAGCCCCAGCATTTT.

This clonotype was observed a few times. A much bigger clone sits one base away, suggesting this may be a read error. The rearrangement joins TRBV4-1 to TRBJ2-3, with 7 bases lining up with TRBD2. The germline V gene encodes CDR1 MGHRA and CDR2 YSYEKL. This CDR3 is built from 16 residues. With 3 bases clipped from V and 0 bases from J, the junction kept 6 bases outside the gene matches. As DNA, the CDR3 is TGCGCCAGCAGCCAGGGGGGGGGATTGAGCACAGATACGCAGTATTTT. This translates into CASSQGGGLSTDTQYF.

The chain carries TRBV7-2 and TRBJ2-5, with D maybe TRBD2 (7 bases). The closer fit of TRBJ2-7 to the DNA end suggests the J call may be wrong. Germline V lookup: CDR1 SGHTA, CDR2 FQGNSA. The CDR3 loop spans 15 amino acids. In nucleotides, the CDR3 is TGTGCCAGCAGCGTCATCGGGGGGCGCGACTACGAGCAGTACTTC. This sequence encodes CASSVIGGRDYEQYF.

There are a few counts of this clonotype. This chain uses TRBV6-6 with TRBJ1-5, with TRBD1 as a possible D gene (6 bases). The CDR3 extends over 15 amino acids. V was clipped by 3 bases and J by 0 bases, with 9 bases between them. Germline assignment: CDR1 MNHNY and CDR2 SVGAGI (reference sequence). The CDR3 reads CASSYLGGSNQPQHF. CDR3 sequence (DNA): TGTGCCAGCAGTTATTTAGGGGGTAGCAATCAGCCCCAGCATTTT.

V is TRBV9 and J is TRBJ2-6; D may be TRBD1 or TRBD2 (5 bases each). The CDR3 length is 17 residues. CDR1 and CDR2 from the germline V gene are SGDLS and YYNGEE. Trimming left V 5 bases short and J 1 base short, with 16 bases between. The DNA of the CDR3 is TGTGCCAGCAGGACCGAACAGGACTCATCTGGGGCCAACGTCCTGACTTTC. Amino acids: CASRTEQDSSGANVLTF. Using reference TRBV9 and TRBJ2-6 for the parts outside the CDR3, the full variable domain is DSGVTQTPKHLITATGQRVTLRCSPRSGDLSVYWYQQSLDQGLQFLIQYYNGEERAKGNILERFSAQQFPDLHSELNLSSLELGDSALYFCASRTEQDSSGANVLTFGAGSRLTVL.